This note documents a single T cell receptor (beta chain) sequence. The trim removed 2 bases at V and 3 bases at J, leaving 7 bases unmatched. The germline gives CDR1 MNHEY, CDR2 SVGEGT. This CDR3 region has 16 residues. The entry originates in a study of blood T cell repertoires in COVID-19. The wider study: Acute-phase and convalescent COVID-19 samples originated in the United States, Italy and Spain.

In the authors' workflow: Researchers report that nucleated cell counts were estimated from reference gene primer amplification. Repertoires were generated with immunoSEQ multiplex PCR, while TCRdb's copy carries only in-frame clones and drops some. Clone size and the V and J calls come from that table; the DNA yielded D and trimming. This table holds roughly 180,000 clones, about 88% found once. The chain is built from TRBV6-2 or TRBV6-3 and TRBJ2-7; 10 positions agree with TRBD1. The receptor was derived from a woman in her 50s with COVID-19, enrolled during active disease. The sequenced material came from peripheral blood. The DNA of the CDR3 is TGTGCCAGCAGTTACGTCCGGGACAGGGGCGGCTACGAGCAGTACTTC. Encoded protein: CASSYVRDRGGYEQYF.